This entry lists 10 T cell receptor beta chains sequenced from one sample in a study of control samples from healthy donors and cancer patients. Sequenced by immunoSEQ multiplex PCR; TCRdb stores in-frame clones only, minus some. The repertoire includes 30,000 to 40,000 clones, around 83% of them detected once, and around a fifth sits in the top ten. Sequencing used PBMCs. These receptors all stem from a woman aged 60-70 years with lung cancer.

The genes are TRBV2 and TRBJ1-1; perhaps TRBD1 as D (5 bases). This CDR3 contains 14 residues. V gave up 4 bases and J gave up 7 bases, with 16 bases separating them. The germline V gene has CDR1 SNHLY and CDR2 FYNNEI. The CDR3 DNA reads TGTGCCAGCAGTGTGGAGAAAGTGGGGGTTGAAGCTTTCTTT. Its translation: CASSVEKVGVEAFF.

The chain has TRBV3-1 (or the pseudogene TRBV3-2) and TRBJ1-1; the D gene is possibly TRBD1 (5 bases). The CDR3 is 15 amino acids. V lost 1 base and J lost 8, with 17 bases in between. The germline gives CDR1 LGHDT, CDR2 YNNKEL (reference sequence). The CDR3 loop reads CASSQVVNGGWEAFF. The CDR3 bases are TGTGCCAGCAGCCAAGTCGTTAACGGGGGGTGGGAAGCTTTCTTT.

This clone was found a few times. This chain connects TRBV4-3 to TRBJ1-3; 7 nucleotides agree with TRBD1. This CDR3 spans 16 amino acids. Germline assignment: CDR1 LGHNA and CDR2 YSLEER. V lost 1 base, J lost 3 bases, and 6 bases stayed unmatched. The CDR3 loop is CASSQGRGTFGNTIYF. Here the CDR3 DNA reads TGCGCCAGCAGCCAAGGCAGGGGGACATTTGGAAACACCATATATTTT.

The V and J genes are TRBV2 and TRBJ2-2; D ambiguous. The CDR3 totals 15 residues. Per the germline V gene, CDR1 is SNHLY and CDR2 is FYNNEI. Trimming pared 1 base from V and 5 bases from J, leaving 11 bases between. The CDR3 spells CASSEGFRVTGELFF. CDR3 sequence (DNA): TGTGCCAGCAGTGAAGGTTTTAGGGTAACCGGGGAGCTGTTTTTT.

The chain links TRBV9 to TRBJ1-6; D is undetermined. The germline V gene encodes CDR1 SGDLS and CDR2 YYNGEE. Trimming shortened V by 3 bases and J by 10 bases, and 17 bases separated the two germline ends. CDR3 size: 15 residues. In DNA, the CDR3 is TGTGCCAGCAGCGCCCAGGAAGCGGGCAGCTCACCCCTCCACTTT. This sequence encodes CASSAQEAGSSPLHF. Complete variable domain (other parts from reference TRBV9 and TRBJ1-6): DSGVTQTPKHLITATGQRVTLRCSPRSGDLSVYWYQQSLDQGLQFLIQYYNGEERAKGNILERFSAQQFPDLHSELNLSSLELGDSALYFCASSAQEAGSSPLHFGNGTRLTVT.

V and J are TRBV12-3 or TRBV12-4 and TRBJ2-1; possible D gene TRBD2, 5 bases. The CDR3 consists of 12 residues. Trimming took off 3 bases at V and 10 bases at J, with 10 bases between the two ends. CDR3 amino acids: CASSFLAKEQFF. CDR3 in DNA: TGTGCCAGCAGTTTTTTAGCGAAAGAGCAGTTCTTC.

This chain uses TRBV7-2 with TRBJ2-7; D is possibly TRBD1 (5 bases). Between the trimmed V and J ends, which lost 6 bases and 0 bases, there was a span of 9 bases. CDR3 length: 13 amino acids. CDR1 and CDR2 (germline): SGHTA, FQGNSA. CDR3 region: CASRVTASYEQYF. The CDR3 bases are TGTGCCAGCAGGGTGACAGCCTCCTACGAGCAGTACTTC. Supplemented by reference TRBV7-2 and TRBJ2-7, the full variable domain reads GAGVSQSPSNKVTEKGKDVELRCDPISGHTALYWYRQSLGQGLEFLIYFQGNSAPDKSGLPSDRFSAERTGGSVSTLTIQRTQQEDSAVYLCASRVTASYEQYFGPGTRLTVT.

The chain combines TRBV27 with TRBJ2-7; 11 bases align to TRBD2. This CDR3 region has 15 residues. Per germline, CDR1 MNHEY and CDR2 SMNVEV (reference sequence). V trimming: 4 bases; J trimming: 4 bases; junction bases outside the gene matches: 6. DNA of the CDR3: TGTGCCAGCAGTTCCCTACTAGCGGGAGAATACGAGCAGTACTTC. This translates into CASSSLLAGEYEQYF.

J is TRBJ1-1 and V is TRBV6-2 or TRBV6-3; D gene unclear. With 2 bases removed from V and 0 bases from J, the gap between germline ends came to 7 bases. Germline assignment: CDR1 MNHEY and CDR2 SVGEGT. The CDR3 is made up of 14 amino acids. CDR3 nucleotides: TGTGCCAGCAGTTACCTGAGGATGAACACTGAAGCTTTCTTT. Translated, it gives CASSYLRMNTEAFF.

The chain carries TRBV6-5 and TRBJ2-1; D remains ambiguous. The V gene's germline CDR1 is MNHEY and CDR2 SVGAGI. The CDR3 loop spans 16 amino acids. V lost 2 bases to trimming and J lost 0 bases, with 11 bases between them. The CDR3 here is CASSYQSRNSYNEQFF. In DNA form, the CDR3 reads TGTGCCAGCAGTTACCAAAGCCGGAACTCCTACAATGAGCAGTTCTTC.